The rows below give T cell receptor beta chains drawn from one sample of a study of CD8 T cells in Susac syndrome. TCRdb processed the immunoSEQ multiplex PCR reads anew with MiXCR; each CDR3 protein has one entry. The sample has approximately 150,000 distinct CDR3 sequences, roughly 95% seen once. Input material: CD4+ T cells from PBMCs. Receptors were obtained from a human donor with Susac syndrome. Both conserved end residues are part of each CDR3. Fields, in order: D gene, V gene, clone size, J gene, CDR3 DNA, CDR3 protein. The D gene is left open where the match is weak. Size is omitted from some rows. Given values are once, few, many or a class for expanded clones.

D gene: TRBD1
V gene: TRBV2
clone size: NA
J gene: TRBJ1-5
CDR3 DNA: TGTGCCAGCAGTAGACAGGGTTTGATTCAGCCCCAGCATTTT
CDR3 protein: CASSRQGLIQPQHF

D gene: NA
V gene: TRBV27
clone size: NA
J gene: TRBJ2-7
CDR3 DNA: TGTGCCAGCAGTTTATCTTGGCAGGCGCTCTACGAGCAGTACTTC
CDR3 protein: CASSLSWQALYEQYF

D gene: TRBD1
V gene: TRBV2
clone size: NA
J gene: TRBJ1-5
CDR3 DNA: TGTGCCAGCAGTGAAGGGGACAGGGTTCAGCCCCAGCATTTT
CDR3 protein: CASSEGDRVQPQHF

D gene: NA
V gene: TRBV12-3/TRBV12-4
clone size: NA
J gene: TRBJ1-1
CDR3 DNA: TGTGCCAGCAGTTTAGTTGCGGGAGAAGCTTTCTTT
CDR3 protein: CASSLVAGEAFF

D gene: TRBD2
V gene: TRBV9
clone size: once
J gene: TRBJ2-3
CDR3 DNA: TGTGCCAGCAGCTTTAGCGGGAGGCACTCAGATACGCAGTATTTT
CDR3 protein: CASSFSGRHSDTQYF

D gene: NA
V gene: TRBV4-1
clone size: NA
J gene: TRBJ2-5
CDR3 DNA: TGCGCCAGCAGCCAGGGGAAGCAAAGACAGCAAGAGACCCAGTACTTC
CDR3 protein: CASSQGKQRQQETQYF

D gene: TRBD1
V gene: TRBV7-3
clone size: NA
J gene: TRBJ1-1
CDR3 DNA: TGTGCCAGCAGCTTAACCCCAGGGGGGATGAACACTGAAGCTTTCTTT
CDR3 protein: CASSLTPGGMNTEAFF

D gene: NA
V gene: TRBV4-1
clone size: NA
J gene: TRBJ1-5
CDR3 DNA: TGCGCCAGCAGCCAAGAGTCCTTTTATCAGCCCCAGCATTTT
CDR3 protein: CASSQESFYQPQHF

D gene: TRBD1
V gene: TRBV5-1
clone size: NA
J gene: TRBJ2-7
CDR3 DNA: TGCGCCAGCAGCTTACCCACCGGGACAGGGCCCTACGAGCAGTACTTC
CDR3 protein: CASSLPTGTGPYEQYF

D gene: TRBD2
V gene: TRBV20-1
clone size: once
J gene: TRBJ2-1
CDR3 DNA: TGCAGTGCCCAGCGGGAGGGCGATGAGCAGTTCTTC
CDR3 protein: CSAQREGDEQFF

D gene: NA
V gene: TRBV9
clone size: NA
J gene: TRBJ1-1
CDR3 DNA: TGTGCCAGCAGCGCAAGGGGGGACACTGAAGCTTTCTTT
CDR3 protein: CASSARGDTEAFF

D gene: TRBD2
V gene: TRBV3-1
clone size: NA
J gene: TRBJ2-1
CDR3 DNA: TGTGCCAGCAGCCAAGAATCTAGCGGCGACTTGGATGAGCAGTTCTTC
CDR3 protein: CASSQESSGDLDEQFF

D gene: NA
V gene: TRBV10-3
clone size: NA
J gene: TRBJ1-5
CDR3 DNA: TGTGCCGTCGGGGGACGGTACAATCAGCCCCAGCATTTT
CDR3 protein: CAVGGRYNQPQHF

D gene: NA
V gene: TRBV23-1
clone size: NA
J gene: TRBJ1-1
CDR3 DNA: TGCGCCAGCAGTCAATCTCGCACTGAAGCTTTCTTT
CDR3 protein: CASSQSRTEAFF

D gene: TRBD1
V gene: TRBV6-4
clone size: NA
J gene: TRBJ2-3
CDR3 DNA: TGTGCCAGCAGTGCCGGGACAGGGAGGGCAGATACGCAGTATTTT
CDR3 protein: CASSAGTGRADTQYF

D gene: NA
V gene: TRBV28
clone size: NA
J gene: TRBJ2-7
CDR3 DNA: TGTGCCAGCGGGGGCGCAACCTACGAGCAGTACTTC
CDR3 protein: CASGGATYEQYF

D gene: NA
V gene: TRBV14
clone size: NA
J gene: TRBJ2-7
CDR3 DNA: TGTGCCAGCAGCCAAGACAGGCACAGCGAGCAGTACTTC
CDR3 protein: CASSQDRHSEQYF

D gene: TRBD2
V gene: TRBV18
clone size: NA
J gene: TRBJ2-3
CDR3 DNA: TGTGCCAGCTCCCAGGGACTAGCGGCGACAGATACGCAGTATTTT
CDR3 protein: CASSQGLAATDTQYF

D gene: TRBD2
V gene: TRBV12-3/TRBV12-4
clone size: NA
J gene: TRBJ2-7
CDR3 DNA: TGTGCCAGCAGTCCACTCGGGGAGGGGCAGTACTTC
CDR3 protein: CASSPLGEGQYF

D gene: NA
V gene: TRBV5-1
clone size: NA
J gene: TRBJ2-5
CDR3 DNA: TGCGCCAGCAGCTCGGGACTGACCCCGACTGGCGAGACCCAGTACTTC
CDR3 protein: CASSSGLTPTGETQYF

D gene: NA
V gene: TRBV10-3
clone size: NA
J gene: TRBJ1-5
CDR3 DNA: TGTGCCATCAGTGAAAGAGGGAACAATCAGCCCCAGCATTTT
CDR3 protein: CAISERGNNQPQHF

D gene: TRBD2
V gene: TRBV5-6
clone size: NA
J gene: TRBJ2-2
CDR3 DNA: TGTGCCAGCAGCCCCGTCAGCGGGAGTGGCACCGGGGAGCTGTTTTTT
CDR3 protein: CASSPVSGSGTGELFF

D gene: NA
V gene: TRBV15
clone size: NA
J gene: TRBJ1-2
CDR3 DNA: TGTGCCACCAGCAGCCGAACAGGGACCTATGGCTACACCTTC
CDR3 protein: CATSSRTGTYGYTF

D gene: TRBD2
V gene: TRBV12-3/TRBV12-4
clone size: NA
J gene: TRBJ2-7
CDR3 DNA: TGTGCCAGCAGTTATGGGGGCGGGAGGGCCTACGAGCAGTACTTC
CDR3 protein: CASSYGGGRAYEQYF

D gene: TRBD1
V gene: TRBV20-1
clone size: NA
J gene: TRBJ1-2
CDR3 DNA: TGCAGTGCTAGACCTTTGTCAGGGGGCAACTATGGCTACACCTTC
CDR3 protein: CSARPLSGGNYGYTF

D gene: NA
V gene: TRBV12-5
clone size: NA
J gene: TRBJ2-1
CDR3 DNA: TGTGCTAGTGGTTTGGTCCTGGGGGGTTCCTACAATGAGCAGTTCTTC
CDR3 protein: CASGLVLGGSYNEQFF

D gene: NA
V gene: TRBV14
clone size: NA
J gene: TRBJ1-1
CDR3 DNA: TGTGCCAGCAGCCGACAGGAGAACACTGAAGCTTTCTTT
CDR3 protein: CASSRQENTEAFF

D gene: NA
V gene: TRBV18
clone size: NA
J gene: TRBJ2-2
CDR3 DNA: TGTGCCAGCTCACCAACAGTCACCGGGGAGCTGTTTTTT
CDR3 protein: CASSPTVTGELFF

D gene: TRBD2
V gene: TRBV7-2
clone size: NA
J gene: TRBJ2-3
CDR3 DNA: TGTGCCAGCAGACGTGGACTAGCTACGGACGATACGCAGTATTTT
CDR3 protein: CASRRGLATDDTQYF

D gene: TRBD1
V gene: TRBV18
clone size: few
J gene: TRBJ2-5
CDR3 DNA: TGTGCCAGCTCGTGGGGACAGGGAGAGACCCAGTACTTC
CDR3 protein: CASSWGQGETQYF

D gene: TRBD2
V gene: TRBV29-1
clone size: NA
J gene: TRBJ2-7
CDR3 DNA: TGCAGCGGGGGGGGATTGTTTCTGAACGAGCAGTACTTC
CDR3 protein: CSGGGLFLNEQYF

D gene: TRBD1
V gene: TRBV20-1
clone size: NA
J gene: TRBJ2-5
CDR3 DNA: TGCAGTGCACCGCCACAGGGGTTCGAGGAGACCCAGTACTTC
CDR3 protein: CSAPPQGFEETQYF

D gene: NA
V gene: TRBV3-1
clone size: NA
J gene: TRBJ2-7
CDR3 DNA: TGTGCCAGCAGCCAAGACAGGACACAAACCTACGAGCAGTACTTC
CDR3 protein: CASSQDRTQTYEQYF

D gene: TRBD1
V gene: TRBV5-6
clone size: NA
J gene: TRBJ2-7
CDR3 DNA: TGTGCCAGCAGCTTGACACAGGGGAGAGGAGTGCAGTACTTC
CDR3 protein: CASSLTQGRGVQYF

D gene: NA
V gene: TRBV12-3/TRBV12-4
clone size: NA
J gene: TRBJ2-7
CDR3 DNA: TGTGCCAGCACTCCAGGGGGGGGCCGTTCCTACGAGCAGTACTTC
CDR3 protein: CASTPGGGRSYEQYF

D gene: TRBD1
V gene: TRBV5-4
clone size: NA
J gene: TRBJ2-6
CDR3 DNA: TGTGCCAGCTATCCAGGGGGCACAAGCTCTGGGGCCAACGTCCTGACTTTC
CDR3 protein: CASYPGGTSSGANVLTF

D gene: NA
V gene: TRBV28
clone size: NA
J gene: TRBJ2-1
CDR3 DNA: TGTGCCAGCAGCCCCGGACGCAATGAGCAGTTCTTC
CDR3 protein: CASSPGRNEQFF

D gene: NA
V gene: TRBV4-1
clone size: NA
J gene: TRBJ2-4
CDR3 DNA: TGCGCCAGCAGCCCTCGGATACTAGCCAAAAACATTCAGTACTTC
CDR3 protein: CASSPRILAKNIQYF

D gene: NA
V gene: TRBV5-1
clone size: NA
J gene: TRBJ2-7
CDR3 DNA: TGCGCCAGCAGCTCCACCCCCTACGAGCAGTACTTC
CDR3 protein: CASSSTPYEQYF

D gene: NA
V gene: TRBV20-1
clone size: once
J gene: TRBJ1-1
CDR3 DNA: TGCAGTGCGGATAGGGTCACTGAAGCTTTCTTT
CDR3 protein: CSADRVTEAFF

D gene: NA
V gene: TRBV20-1
clone size: once
J gene: TRBJ1-2
CDR3 DNA: TGCAGTGCTAGACCCGCGCTTGGCTACACCTTC
CDR3 protein: CSARPALGYTF

D gene: TRBD1
V gene: TRBV6-1
clone size: NA
J gene: TRBJ2-1
CDR3 DNA: TGTGCCAGCAGGAGACAGGGCCCCAGCTCCTACAATGAGCAGTTCTTC
CDR3 protein: CASRRQGPSSYNEQFF

D gene: NA
V gene: TRBV20-1
clone size: NA
J gene: TRBJ1-5
CDR3 DNA: TGCAGTGCTAGATCGGGGACTCATCAGCCCCAGCATTTT
CDR3 protein: CSARSGTHQPQHF

D gene: TRBD1
V gene: TRBV3-1
clone size: once
J gene: TRBJ1-1
CDR3 DNA: TGTGCCAGCGACACCCCAGGGGGTAGAACTTTCTTT
CDR3 protein: CASDTPGGRTFF

D gene: NA
V gene: TRBV28
clone size: NA
J gene: TRBJ1-3
CDR3 DNA: TGTGCCAGCACTCCGGATCATTCTGGAAACACCATATATTTT
CDR3 protein: CASTPDHSGNTIYF

D gene: NA
V gene: TRBV20-1
clone size: NA
J gene: TRBJ2-1
CDR3 DNA: TGCAGTGCTAGAGATCATGGAGGGGCTAAGCCTGAGCAGTTCTTC
CDR3 protein: CSARDHGGAKPEQFF

D gene: TRBD1
V gene: TRBV5-4
clone size: NA
J gene: TRBJ2-1
CDR3 DNA: TGTGCCAGCAGCCAGGGGGTAAGAGGGTCCTACAATGAGCAGTTCTTC
CDR3 protein: CASSQGVRGSYNEQFF

D gene: NA
V gene: TRBV5-6
clone size: NA
J gene: TRBJ2-3
CDR3 DNA: TGTGCCAGCAGCTTGAAGGAAGATACGCAGTATTTT
CDR3 protein: CASSLKEDTQYF

D gene: NA
V gene: TRBV7-9
clone size: NA
J gene: TRBJ1-2
CDR3 DNA: TGTGCCAGCTACACAGGGTCGTCTCTCTACACCTTC
CDR3 protein: CASYTGSSLYTF

D gene: NA
V gene: TRBV7-9
clone size: NA
J gene: TRBJ1-2
CDR3 DNA: TGTGCCAGCAGCTCAGGAGGGGCAACCGGCGGCTACACCTTC
CDR3 protein: CASSSGGATGGYTF

D gene: TRBD2
V gene: TRBV12-3/TRBV12-4
clone size: NA
J gene: TRBJ2-7
CDR3 DNA: TGTGCCAGCAGCCCCAGAGAGCGGGGGCAGTACTTC
CDR3 protein: CASSPRERGQYF

D gene: TRBD2
V gene: TRBV3-1
clone size: NA
J gene: TRBJ2-7
CDR3 DNA: TGTGCCAGCAGCCAGGGACTAGATCGGGTCGAGCAGTACTTC
CDR3 protein: CASSQGLDRVEQYF